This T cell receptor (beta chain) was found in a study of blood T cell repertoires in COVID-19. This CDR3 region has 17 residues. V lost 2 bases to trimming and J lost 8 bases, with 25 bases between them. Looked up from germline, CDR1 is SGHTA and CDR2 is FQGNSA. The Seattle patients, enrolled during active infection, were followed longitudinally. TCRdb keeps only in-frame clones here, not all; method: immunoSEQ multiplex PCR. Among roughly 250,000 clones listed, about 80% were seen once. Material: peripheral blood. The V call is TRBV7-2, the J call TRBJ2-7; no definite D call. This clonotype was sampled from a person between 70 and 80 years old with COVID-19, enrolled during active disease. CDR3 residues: CASSLLSEASLFLKQYF. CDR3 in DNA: TGTGCCAGCAGCTTATTATCCGAGGCCAGCCTCTTTCTCAAGCAGTACTTC.